These T cell receptor beta chains were read from a single sample in a study of shared clonotypes between healthy human individuals. Sequencing used immunoSEQ multiplex PCR; TCRdb keeps in-frame clones, though not all of them. The table shows some 630,000 clones, with around 96% occurring only once. The source material was naive CD8+ T cells sorted from blood. These receptors came from a woman aged 25 to 39 in good health. Each CDR3 is given with its conserved first and last residue.

j_call	v_call	cdr3_aa
TRBJ1-1	TRBV11-3	CASSLGRNTEAFF
TRBJ2-7	TRBV7-9	CASSVPPGPGPIYEQYF
TRBJ2-1	TRBV6-4	CASSDSGQPHNEQFF
TRBJ2-3	TRBV5-6	CASSLGTGLTDTQYF
TRBJ2-7	TRBV18	CASSPPTSYEQYF
TRBJ2-7	TRBV28	CASSLRWGVPNEQYF
TRBJ2-3	TRBV25-1	CASSEFGTSTDTQYF
TRBJ2-7	TRBV5-6	CASSLGLGTGSYEQYF
TRBJ1-2	TRBV6-1	CASRPGDYGYTF
TRBJ2-7	TRBV27	CASSFGLGEQYF
TRBJ2-1	TRBV9	CASSVGMGGGDNEQFF
-	TRBV28	CASSPVRAGPSYEQYF
TRBJ2-2	TRBV9	CASSVMSTNTGELFF
TRBJ2-4	TRBV13	CASSNNIRDSSLGGQNIQYF
TRBJ2-3	TRBV15	CATSSPHVGGSTDTQYF
TRBJ2-1	TRBV19	CASSIGSNNEQFF
TRBJ1-1	TRBV28	CASSFYGTEAFF
TRBJ1-4	TRBV28	CASSFMDSPNEKLFF
TRBJ2-6	TRBV13	CASSLGGQLSGANVLTF
TRBJ2-3	TRBV7-6	CASTLPPLAAGGDTQYF
TRBJ1-5	TRBV5-8	CASSPDVRVGQPQHF
TRBJ1-5	TRBV7-6	CASSGGGNQPQHF
TRBJ2-7	TRBV7-2	CASSSLGTGLHEQYF
TRBJ1-2	TRBV7-6	CASSLNDRVANYGYTF
TRBJ2-7	TRBV4-1	CASSQEGPPGLAEYEQYF
TRBJ2-6	TRBV6-1	CASSEAVPSNVLTF
TRBJ1-5	TRBV27	CASSPGQGGQPQHF
TRBJ1-4	TRBV9	CASSGQGSEKLFF
TRBJ2-7	TRBV4-2	CASSQDTAPAYEQYF
TRBJ1-1	TRBV7-9	CASSLTGDWSEAFF
TRBJ1-4	TRBV19	CASSMGSGTGGEKLFF
TRBJ2-7	TRBV27	CASSFMGEGFEQYF
TRBJ2-1	TRBV28	CASSGGPRDEQFF
TRBJ1-1	TRBV13	CASSGGQDMNTEAFF
TRBJ2-7	TRBV6-6	CASSYYSEGSEQYF
TRBJ2-5	TRBV13	CASSLVTEETQYF
TRBJ2-7	TRBV28	CASRPPLSYEQYF
TRBJ1-4	TRBV27	CASSLGRGAFEKLFF
TRBJ2-1	TRBV7-8	CASSLGSRVSYNEQFF
TRBJ2-7	TRBV28	CASSLIPDGAGGSYEQYF
TRBJ2-7	TRBV15	CATSRAGTVYEQYF
TRBJ1-2	TRBV2	CASSETPRDLDGYTF
TRBJ2-7	TRBV27	CASSPGLAGEQYF